What follows are 29 T cell receptor beta chains derived from one specimen sequenced in a study of CD8+CD57+ T cells in acquired aplastic anemia. Researchers used genomic DNA as the template to profile TCR beta VDJ and CDR3. MiXCR was run by TCRdb on the reads, yielding one entry per CDR3 protein. This table holds under 200,000 distinct CDR3 sequences, around 45% found once. The specimen sequenced was sorted CD4+, CD8+, or CD8+CD57+ T cells (not recorded which) from PBMCs. The source is a human donor in good health.

Of note for this clonotype: A much larger clone differs by one base, so this may be a read error. V and J are TRBV6-5 and TRBJ1-5; D may be TRBD1 (5 bases). The CDR3 totals 17 residues. V was clipped by 2 bases and J by 1 base, with 15 bases between them. Germline V CDR1 and CDR2: MNHEY, SVGAGI. As DNA, the CDR3 is TGTGCCAGCAGTTACCCTAGGGACTCGTTGAGCAATCAGCCCCAGCATTTT. The encoded protein is CASSYPRDSLSNQPQHF.

The genes are TRBV2 and TRBJ1-6; D remains unclear. Germline CDR1 is SNHLY and CDR2 is FYNNEI. V was clipped by 2 bases and J by 15 bases, with 5 bases between them. CDR3 length: 10 residues. The CDR3 spells CASSERDLHF. CDR3 bases: TGTGCCAGCAGTGAAAGGGACCTCCACTTT.

This rearrangement joins TRBV29-1 to TRBJ2-5; the D gene could be TRBD1 or TRBD2 (5 bases each). V was clipped by 4 bases and J by 4 bases, with 10 bases between them. The CDR3 runs to 12 residues. CDR1 and CDR2 from the germline V gene are SQVTM and ANQGSEA. CDR3 sequence reads: CSVVGGPETQYF. Here the CDR3 DNA reads TGCAGCGTTGTTGGGGGACCAGAGACCCAGTACTTC. The full variable domain, its missing parts supplied by reference TRBV29-1 and TRBJ2-5, is SAVISQKPSRDICQRGTSLTIQCQVDSQVTMMFWYRQQPGQSLTLIATANQGSEATYESGFVIDKFPISRPNLTFSTLTVSNMSPEDSSIYLCSVVGGPETQYFGPGTRLLVL.

As concerns this clonotype: A much larger clonotype is one base distant, so this may be a read error. The chain links TRBV7-8 to TRBJ1-5; 8 nucleotides match TRBD1. V dropped 6 bases and J dropped 2; count of bases not matched to a gene: 6. CDR3 size: 15 residues. Germline CDR1 SGHVS, CDR2 FQNEAQ. This CDR3 is CASRVQGDGNQPQHF. The CDR3 DNA reads as TGTGCCAGCAGAGTACAGGGGGATGGCAATCAGCCCCAGCATTTT.

The chain recombines TRBV15 with TRBJ2-7; TRBD1 matches at 9 bases. Germline values: CDR1 LNHNV, CDR2 YYDKDF (reference sequence). This CDR3 is 16 amino acids long. V lost 0 bases, J lost 4 bases, and 7 bases stayed unmatched. CDR3 sequence reads: CATSREARDRAYEQYF. The CDR3 DNA reads as TGTGCCACCAGCAGAGAAGCCCGGGACAGGGCTTACGAGCAGTACTTC.

This clonotype was detected a few times. The V call is TRBV6-1, the J call TRBJ2-2, with 14 bases lining up with TRBD2. CDR3 size: 17 residues. With V trimmed by 6 bases and J by 3 bases, 6 bases remained unmatched. Germline V gene lookup returns CDR1 MNHNS and CDR2 SASEGT. The CDR3 region has the DNA TGTGCCAGCAGACGACTAGCGGGAGGGCCGGACACCGGGGAGCTGTTTTTT. Encoded protein: CASRRLAGGPDTGELFF.

This rearrangement joins TRBV7-3 to TRBJ2-5, with 14 bases identical to TRBD2. Per germline, CDR1 SGHTA and CDR2 FQGTGA. Trimming cost V 2 bases and J 5 bases; bases outside gene matches: 4. This CDR3 region has 16 residues. DNA of the CDR3: TGTGCCAGCAGCTTAGGGACTAGCGGGAGCGGTGAGACCCAGTACTTC. Its translation: CASSLGTSGSGETQYF. The full variable domain, in which reference TRBV7-3 and TRBJ2-5 provide the parts outside the CDR3, is GAGVSQTPSNKVTEKGKYVELRCDPISGHTALYWYRQSLGQGPEFLIYFQGTGAADDSGLPNDRFFAVRPEGSVSTLKIQRTERGDSAVYLCASSLGTSGSGETQYFGPGTRLLVL.

This clonotype was seen ten or more times. The chain couples TRBV4-2 to TRBJ2-7; no definite D call. This CDR3 comprises 17 residues. Germline-derived CDR1 and CDR2 are LGHNA and YNFKEQ. The V end was cut by 0 bases, the J end by 0 bases, with 15 bases between. The CDR3 protein is CASSQDPRRSISYEQYF. Here the CDR3 DNA reads TGTGCCAGCAGCCAAGATCCGAGACGGTCGATCTCCTACGAGCAGTACTTC.

V is TRBV25-1 and J is TRBJ2-7, with TRBD2 matching 7 bases. The CDR3 is 13 residues long. The V segment lost 2 bases and the J segment 10 bases; nucleotides outside the gene matches: 8. Germline lookup yields CDR1 MGHDK and CDR2 SYGVNS. The CDR3 region is CASSEAGVQKQYF. Here the CDR3 DNA reads TGTGCCAGCAGTGAAGCGGGGGTCCAGAAACAGTACTTC.

The chain is built from TRBV7-6 and TRBJ1-6, with no clear D. V dropped 8 bases and J dropped 5 bases, with 13 bases sitting between them. The CDR3 spans 14 residues. From germline, CDR1 is SGHVS and CDR2 FNYEAQ. In nucleotides, the CDR3 is TGTGCCAGCGGCCCTTGGACGGATAATTCACCCCTCCACTTT. Protein product: CASGPWTDNSPLHF. Full variable domain (rest looked up from reference TRBV7-6 and TRBJ1-6): GAGVSQSPRYKVTKRGQDVALRCDPISGHVSLYWYRQALGQGPEFLTYFNYEAQQDKSGLPNDRFSAERPEGSISTLTIQRTEQRDSAMYRCASGPWTDNSPLHFGNGTRLTVT.

This clonotype was observed many times. This sequence joins TRBV19 and TRBJ2-7; TRBD2 aligns across 7 bases. The V gene's germline CDR1 is LNHDA and CDR2 SQIVND (reference sequence). V shed 0 bases, J shed 9 bases, and the junction held 11 bases outside the gene matches. CDR3 size: 15 residues. DNA for the CDR3: TGTGCCAGTAGTATAGATCGACGGGGAGGGGCCGTGCAGTACTTC. Translating it yields CASSIDRRGGAVQYF.

The chain has TRBV24-1 and TRBJ2-2; D gene unclear. The CDR3 is made up of 11 amino acids. Looked up from germline, CDR1 is KGHDR and CDR2 is SFDVKD. Trimming shortened V by 10 bases and J by 3 bases, and 5 bases separated the two germline ends. CDR3 DNA: TGTGCCACTCGGGACACCGGGGAGCTGTTTTTT. Translating gives CATRDTGELFF.

Ten or more counts support this clonotype. A junction end diverges from the germline sequence, so it may reflect a read error. V usage is TRBV6-4 and J usage is TRBJ2-1, with D perhaps TRBD2 (6 bases). Germline-derived CDR1 and CDR2 are MRHNA and SNTAGT. This CDR3 has 15 residues. CDR3 nucleotides: TGTGCCAGCAGTAACTCCCTCCTAGCGTACAATGAGCAGTTCTTC. Amino acid sequence: CASSNSLLAYNEQFF.

V is TRBV19 and J is TRBJ2-5; D possibly corresponds to TRBD1 (5 bases). The CDR3 covers 12 residues. The V end was cut by 9 bases, the J end by 4 bases, with 12 bases between. The germline CDR1 and CDR2 sequences are LNHDA and SQIVND (reference sequence). CDR3 residues: CASSAQGETQYF. The CDR3, as DNA: TGTGCCAGCAGTGCTCAGGGAGAGACCCAGTACTTC. The variable domain in full, completed from reference TRBV19 and TRBJ2-5, reads DGGITQSPKYLFRKEGQNVTLSCEQNLNHDAMYWYRQDPGQGLRLIYYSQIVNDFQKGDIAEGYSVSREKKESFPLTVTSAQKNPTAFYLCASSAQGETQYFGPGTRLLVL.

This clonotype came up once. The chain uses TRBV2 and TRBJ1-1; D gene ambiguous. Looked up from germline, CDR1 is SNHLY and CDR2 is FYNNEI. This CDR3 comprises 13 residues. Trimming stripped 4 bases from V and 1 base from J, with 7 bases between. The CDR3 nucleotides read TGTGCCAGCAGTGTCATGGCGAACACTGAAGCTTTCTTT. Its translation: CASSVMANTEAFF.

This clonotype was detected many times. This chain joins TRBV6-1 and TRBJ2-7; D is perhaps TRBD2 (5 bases). The CDR3 extends over 16 amino acids. Trimming shortened V by 2 bases and J by 6 bases, and 20 bases separated the two germline ends. Germline lookup yields CDR1 MNHNS and CDR2 SASEGT. Here the CDR3 reads CASSEWIGERYAEQYF. The CDR3 bases are TGTGCCAGCAGTGAATGGATTGGGGAGCGGTACGCCGAGCAGTACTTC.

On this clonotype itself: One base away lies a much larger clone, so this may be a sequencing read error. This sequence joins TRBV9 and TRBJ2-1, with D tentatively TRBD2 (10 bases). V was shortened by 3 bases and J by 9 bases, with 22 bases between the two germline ends. Per the germline V gene, CDR1 is SGDLS and CDR2 is YYNGEE. This CDR3 contains 16 residues. The DNA for the CDR3 is TGTGCCAGCAGCGACAGGGGGCTAGCGGGAGTGGGTGAGCAGTTCTTC. Its protein is CASSDRGLAGVGEQFF.

This clonotype was seen a few times. The chain couples TRBV7-2 to TRBJ2-1; possibly TRBD2 for D (7 bases). Trimming shortened V by 0 bases and J by 7 bases, and 13 bases separated the two germline ends. This CDR3 is built from 15 residues. Germline assignment: CDR1 SGHTA and CDR2 FQGNSA. In DNA form, the CDR3 reads TGTGCCAGCAGCTTAGCGGGGGGGCTCGGAAATGAGCAGTTCTTC. Translated: CASSLAGGLGNEQFF.

The V call is TRBV4-2, the J call TRBJ2-7, with D perhaps assigned TRBD1 or TRBD2 (6 bases each). The germline V gene encodes CDR1 LGHNA and CDR2 YNFKEQ. Trimming cost V 5 bases and J 5 bases, with 19 bases left between them. This CDR3 is built from 15 residues. Written as DNA, the CDR3 is TGTGCCAGCAGCGTACGGACAGTGGGACTCAACGAGCAGTACTTC. Translated: CASSVRTVGLNEQYF.

This clonotype has a single count. The rearrangement joins TRBV24-1 to TRBJ2-2, with D maybe TRBD1 (6 bases). V was shortened by 10 bases and J by 0 bases, with 14 bases between the two germline ends. This CDR3 contains 15 residues. Germline V CDR1 and CDR2: KGHDR, SFDVKD. CDR3 coding DNA: TGTGCCACGAGCTCAGGGGTCCCGAACACCGGGGAGCTGTTTTTT. Residues: CATSSGVPNTGELFF.

This clonotype was counted a few times. This chain links TRBV30 with TRBJ2-7; D gene ambiguous. Germline V CDR1 and CDR2: GTSNPN, SVGIG (reference sequence). This CDR3 is built from 14 residues. V gave up 2 bases and J gave up 4 bases, with 15 bases separating them. The DNA of the CDR3 is TGTGCCTGGAGTAGTCTTGGGAATACATACGAGCAGTACTTC. Protein sequence: CAWSSLGNTYEQYF.

The J gene is TRBJ1-4, the V gene TRBV28; 8 nucleotides match TRBD1. V shed 6 bases and J 7 bases; nucleotides not matched to a gene: 10. Germline CDR1 is MDHEN and CDR2 is SYDVKM. The CDR3 runs 15 residues. The CDR3 reads CASRPIDRGGEKLFF. DNA of the CDR3: TGTGCCAGCAGGCCAATCGACAGGGGTGGTGAAAAACTGTTTTTT. The variable domain in full, completed from reference TRBV28 and TRBJ1-4, reads DVKVTQSSRYLVKRTGEKVFLECVQDMDHENMFWYRQDPGLGLRLIYFSYDVKMKEKGDIPEGYSVSREKKERFSLILESASTNQTSMYLCASRPIDRGGEKLFFGSGTQLSVL.

The chain carries TRBV29-1 and TRBJ2-1, with 10 bases that match TRBD1. The germline CDR1 and CDR2 sequences are SQVTM and ANQGSEA. Trimming at V came to 0 bases and at J to 0 bases, leaving 5 bases not matched to a gene. This CDR3 is 17 amino acids long. The CDR3 spells CSVEEGRTGGSYNEQFF. CDR3 sequence (DNA): TGCAGCGTTGAAGAGGGTCGGACAGGGGGCTCCTACAATGAGCAGTTCTTC.

This chain joins TRBV2 and TRBJ1-1; TRBD1 might be the D (5 bases). This CDR3 is 14 amino acids long. Germline CDR1 SNHLY, CDR2 FYNNEI. V lost 5 bases to trimming and J lost 1 base, with 11 bases between them. The CDR3 DNA reads TGTGCCAGCAGTTACTCAACAGGGAACACTGAAGCTTTCTTT. It translates to CASSYSTGNTEAFF.

This clonotype was seen repeatedly, ten times or more. This chain links TRBV6-1 with TRBJ1-5; no definite D call. Germline CDR1 MNHNS, CDR2 SASEGT. CDR3 length: 11 amino acids. Trimming stripped 2 bases from V and 9 bases from J, with 5 bases between. In DNA, the CDR3 is TGTGCCAGCAGTGAACTCTCGCCCCAGCATTTT. Its translation: CASSELSPQHF.

This clonotype showed up many times. J is TRBJ1-1 and V is TRBV12-3 or TRBV12-4, with D unresolved. CDR3 length: 11 residues. V was clipped by 7 bases and J by 1 base, with 4 bases between them. CDR3 nucleotide sequence: TGTGCCAGCATTTGGAACACTGAAGCTTTCTTT. Encoded protein: CASIWNTEAFF.

The sample holds many counts of this clonotype. The rearrangement links TRBV13 to TRBJ1-1; D is undetermined. V was clipped by 5 bases and J by 5 bases, with 9 bases between them. This CDR3 comprises 12 residues. CDR1 is PRHDT, CDR2 FYEKMQ, per germline (reference sequence). Here the CDR3 reads CASSQVGTEAFF. As DNA, the CDR3 is TGTGCCAGCAGCCAGGTGGGGACTGAAGCTTTCTTT.

This clonotype was found once. CDR3 in amino acids: CAISETGPNEKLFF. The CDR3, as DNA: TGTGCCATCAGTGAGACAGGGCCTAATGAAAAACTGTTTTTT. The chain carries TRBV10-3 and TRBJ1-4; a possible D gene is TRBD1 (6 bases). CDR1 and CDR2 from the germline V gene are ENHRY and SYGVKD. Trimming removed 2 bases from V and 3 bases from J, with 7 bases in between. This CDR3 is built from 14 residues.

About this clonotype: Germline is not matched at one junction end, which may reflect a read error. This rearrangement joins TRBV6-5 to TRBJ1-1, with a weak D call TRBD1 (5 bases). This CDR3 is 15 amino acids long. In germline, CDR1 is MNHEY, CDR2 SVGAGI. CDR3 coding DNA: TGTGCCAGCAGTTACTCCCGACGGGGGTCCACTGAAGCTTCCTTT. Its translation: CASSYSRRGSTEASF.